A single sample gave rise to the 29 T cell receptor beta chains below, sequenced in a study of blood T cell repertoires in COVID-19 (dated by TCRdb to 2020 to 2021). The library came from the immunoSEQ multiplex PCR assay. The table comes from immuneACCESS by way of TCRdb, which keeps in-frame sequences with V and J called. Part of the clones is missing from these tables; in studies checked, under half for an unresolved V gene and the rest for unknown reasons. The sample table contains some 99,000 clones; only one count was recorded for 85% to 90% of them. Of the sample, over 10% is held by the ten largest clones. Specimen: peripheral blood. The source is a woman aged 55-70 years in a cohort sampled during active or convalescent COVID-19.

The genes are TRBV29-1 and TRBJ1-2; D may be TRBD1 (6 bases). Germline-derived CDR1 and CDR2 are SQVTM and ANQGSEA. V was shortened by 7 bases and J by 6 bases, with 12 bases between the two germline ends. The CDR3 runs 11 residues. The CDR3 region is CSGQEPNGYTF. The DNA for the CDR3 is TGCAGCGGACAGGAGCCTAATGGCTACACCTTC.

Concerning this clone: An end of the junction differs from the germline gene, which may be a read error. The gene calls are TRBV2 and TRBJ2-2; the D gene is possibly TRBD1 (6 bases). The CDR3 is made up of 11 amino acids. The germline V gene has CDR1 SNHLY and CDR2 FYNNEI. CDR3 residues: CASSGFSQGWF. The CDR3 DNA sequence: TGTGCCAGCAGTGGTTTCTCACAGGGTTGGTTT. The whole variable domain, filled in from reference TRBV2 and TRBJ2-2, reads EPEVTQTPSHQVTQMGQEVILRCVPISNHLYFYWYRQILGQKVEFLVSFYNNEISEKSEIFDDQFSVERPDGSNFTLKIRSTKLEDSAMYFCASSGFSQGWFGEGSRLTVL.

The gene calls are TRBV9 and TRBJ1-6, with a weak D call TRBD1 (5 bases). The germline V gene has CDR1 SGDLS and CDR2 YYNGEE. The V gene lost 2 bases and the J gene lost 10 bases, with 16 bases spanning the gap. The CDR3 consists of 15 residues. The CDR3 sequence is CASSVPQAPGSPLHF. In nucleotides, the CDR3 is TGTGCCAGCAGCGTTCCACAGGCGCCCGGATCACCCCTCCACTTT.

The rearrangement links TRBV19 to TRBJ2-1; TRBD2 matches 10 bases. The CDR3 spans 15 residues. Germline assignment: CDR1 LNHDA and CDR2 SQIVND (reference sequence). V lost 9 bases and J lost 8; bases outside the gene matches: 13. The CDR3 DNA follows: TGTGCCAGCTCCGAAAGTAGCGGGAGGACGTATGAGCAGTTCTTC. The encoded protein is CASSESSGRTYEQFF.

The chain joins TRBV3-1 (or the pseudogene TRBV3-2) to TRBJ1-1; D is perhaps TRBD1 (6 bases). Trimming took off 4 bases at V and 4 bases at J, with 19 bases between the two ends. Germline-derived CDR1 and CDR2 are LGHDT and YNNKEL (reference sequence). The CDR3 sequence is 16 residues long. Here the CDR3 reads CASSPPTRGSVTEAFF. The CDR3 DNA sequence: TGTGCCAGCAGCCCCCCCACAAGGGGGTCGGTCACTGAAGCTTTCTTT.

The chain employs TRBV5-6 and TRBJ1-6, with D perhaps TRBD1 (5 bases). Trimming cost V 5 bases and J 7 bases, with 10 bases left between them. Germline values: CDR1 SGHDT, CDR2 YYEEEE. CDR3 length: 13 residues. The CDR3 DNA follows: TGTGCCAGCAGTTCGGGACTAAATTCACCCCTCCACTTT. Translating gives CASSSGLNSPLHF.

The rearrangement links TRBV3-1 (or the pseudogene TRBV3-2) to TRBJ1-3; unclear D gene. The V gene's germline CDR1 is LGHDT and CDR2 YNNKEL (reference sequence). The CDR3 is 15 residues long. The germline V and J ends were trimmed by 3 bases and 0 bases, with 9 bases remaining between them. CDR3 nucleotide sequence: TGTGCCAGCAGCCAGTCTGCCAGCTCTGGAAACACCATATATTTT. Encoded protein: CASSQSASSGNTIYF.

The genes are TRBV6-1 and TRBJ1-5; D call uncertain. This CDR3 has 14 residues. Between the trimmed V and J ends, which lost 1 base and 7 bases, there was a span of 11 bases. CDR1 MNHNS and CDR2 SASEGT come from the germline V gene. The CDR3 loop reads CASSEVPGRQPQHF. The CDR3, as DNA: TGTGCCAGCAGTGAAGTACCCGGGAGGCAGCCCCAGCATTTT.

About this clone: Different DNA sequences within this sample yield the same CDR3. The chain recombines TRBV5-1 with TRBJ1-1; TRBD1 might be the D (5 bases). CDR3 length: 13 residues. Germline values: CDR1 SGHRS, CDR2 YFSETQ. Between the trimmed V and J ends, which lost 2 bases and 5 bases, there was a span of 10 bases. In nucleotides, the CDR3 is TGCGCCAGCAGCTTTCAGGGAGGGACTGAAGCTTTCTTT. Residues: CASSFQGGTEAFF.

The chain joins TRBV29-1 to TRBJ1-1; the D is unclear. Per germline, CDR1 SQVTM and CDR2 ANQGSEA. Deletions cut 1 base from V and 2 bases from J, with 11 bases between. The CDR3 contains 14 residues. The CDR3 protein is CSVEVPQSNTEAFF. The CDR3 bases are TGCAGCGTTGAAGTCCCTCAGTCTAACACTGAAGCTTTCTTT.

This chain connects TRBV29-1 to TRBJ2-1; TRBD2 matches 8 bases. The CDR3 is made up of 14 amino acids. The germline CDR1 and CDR2 sequences are SQVTM and ANQGSEA. V lost 4 bases and J lost 4; bases outside the gene matches: 6. The CDR3 DNA is TGCAGCGTTGTCCGCGGGGGGCATTACAATGAGCAGTTCTTC. Residues: CSVVRGGHYNEQFF.

The rearrangement uses TRBV5-1 and TRBJ2-1, with D hard to call. Trimming shortened V by 4 bases and J by 6 bases, and 11 bases separated the two germline ends. The CDR3 loop spans 13 amino acids. CDR1 and CDR2 from the germline V gene are SGHRS and YFSETQ. As DNA, the CDR3 is TGCGCCAGCAGCCCGTCCGACTCCAATGAGCAGTTCTTC. Residues: CASSPSDSNEQFF.

The genes are TRBV12-3 or TRBV12-4 and TRBJ1-1; D remains ambiguous. This CDR3 is built from 13 residues. V was trimmed by 6 bases and J by 1 base, leaving 9 bases between them. In DNA form, the CDR3 reads TGTGCCAGCAGGAGAGAGAGGAACACTGAAGCTTTCTTT. It encodes CASRRERNTEAFF.

J is TRBJ1-5 and V is TRBV3-1 (or the pseudogene TRBV3-2); a possible D gene is TRBD1 (5 bases). Germline CDR1 LGHDT, CDR2 YNNKEL (reference sequence). The length of the CDR3 is 14 residues. V was cut by 8 bases and J by 2 bases, with 13 bases left in between. CDR3 loop: CASGGDGGNQPQHF. CDR3 nucleotides: TGTGCCAGCGGGGGGGACGGCGGCAATCAGCCCCAGCATTTT.

V gene TRBV9 combines with J gene TRBJ1-4; TRBD1 might be the D (5 bases). This CDR3 region has 16 residues. V was trimmed by 0 bases and J by 3 bases, leaving 12 bases between them. The germline V gene encodes CDR1 SGDLS and CDR2 YYNGEE. The CDR3 loop reads CASSVGGRWANEKLFF. The CDR3 DNA follows: TGTGCCAGCAGCGTAGGGGGCAGGTGGGCTAATGAAAAACTGTTTTTT.

This clone was seen a handful of times. The chain uses TRBV9 and TRBJ2-7; no firm D call. The V end was cut by 0 bases, the J end by 2 bases, with 12 bases between. The CDR3 has 15 residues. Looked up from germline, CDR1 is SGDLS and CDR2 is YYNGEE. The CDR3 sequence is CASSVALSFPYEQYF. The CDR3, as DNA: TGTGCCAGCAGCGTAGCTCTGAGTTTCCCCTACGAGCAGTACTTC.

This sequence joins TRBV28 and TRBJ2-1; TRBD2 matches at 10 bases. CDR1 is MDHEN, CDR2 SYDVKM, per germline. V was pared by 10 bases and J by 10 bases, with 16 bases of the junction left unmatched. The CDR3 runs 15 residues. In DNA form, the CDR3 reads TGTGCCACCCGAAACCCCAGCGGGAGGGCCTGGGAGCAGTTCTTC. It encodes CATRNPSGRAWEQFF.

This clone was detected only once. The chain has TRBV5-1 and TRBJ2-2, with D unclear. The length of the CDR3 is 16 residues. Trimming shortened V by 0 bases and J by 1 base, and 10 bases separated the two germline ends. Germline-derived CDR1 and CDR2 are SGHRS and YFSETQ. DNA of the CDR3: TGCGCCAGCAGCTTGGGGGTGCTAGAGAACACCGGGGAGCTGTTTTTT. It codes for CASSLGVLENTGELFF.

V gene TRBV18 combines with J gene TRBJ2-7, with 12 bases identical to TRBD2. The CDR3 runs 15 residues. Germline loops: CDR1 KGHSH, CDR2 LQKENI. Germline trimming cut 6 bases from V and 4 bases from J; bases unmatched to any gene: 7. The CDR3 sequence is CASSSGLAGMYEQYF. CDR3 DNA: TGTGCCAGCTCCTCAGGACTAGCGGGGATGTACGAGCAGTACTTC.

This clone was counted once. V and J are TRBV7-3 and TRBJ1-3; perhaps TRBD1 as D (6 bases). V lost 1 base to trimming and J lost 0 bases, with 16 bases between them. Germline CDR1 is SGHTA and CDR2 is FQGTGA. The CDR3 is made up of 18 amino acids. The CDR3 nucleotides read TGTGCCAGCAGCTTAATTGCAGGGGCCCATCTCTCTGGAAACACCATATATTTT. Its translation is CASSLIAGAHLSGNTIYF.

The chain uses TRBV7-9 and TRBJ2-1; 7 nucleotides line up with TRBD2. Looked up from germline, CDR1 is SEHNR and CDR2 is FQNEAQ (reference sequence). Trimming cost V 4 bases and J 6 bases; bases outside gene matches: 18. The CDR3 is 18 residues long. The CDR3 DNA sequence: TGTGCCAGCAGCTCGATTGGCGGGGGAGGGCCGGTAGGCAATGAGCAGTTCTTC. This encodes CASSSIGGGGPVGNEQFF.

The chain couples TRBV5-1 to TRBJ2-3; 10 bases line up with TRBD1. Germline lookup yields CDR1 SGHRS and CDR2 YFSETQ. The CDR3 consists of 14 residues. V was pared by 4 bases and J by 9 bases, with 8 bases of the junction left unmatched. The CDR3 sequence: CASSGDRGLGTQYF. The CDR3 DNA sequence: TGCGCCAGCAGCGGAGACAGGGGGCTCGGGACGCAGTATTTT.

This chain joins TRBV18 and TRBJ1-1; 8 bases are shared with TRBD1. The CDR3 runs 20 residues. V was pared by 4 bases and J by 4 bases, with 23 bases of the junction left unmatched. Germline assignment: CDR1 KGHSH and CDR2 LQKENI. CDR3 amino acids: CASSLPRSQTGARLGTEAFF. The CDR3 nucleotides read TGTGCCAGCTCACTGCCAAGGTCCCAGACAGGGGCTCGGCTAGGCACTGAAGCTTTCTTT. Supplemented by reference TRBV18 and TRBJ1-1, the full variable domain reads NAGVMQNPRHLVRRRGQEARLRCSPMKGHSHVYWYRQLPEEGLKFMVYLQKENIIDESGMPKERFSAEFPKEGPSILRIQQVVRGDSAAYFCASSLPRSQTGARLGTEAFFGQGTRLTVV.

The V and J genes are TRBV3-1 (or the pseudogene TRBV3-2) and TRBJ2-7; 13 bases agree with TRBD2. With 6 bases clipped from V and 5 bases from J, the junction kept 10 bases outside the gene matches. The germline CDR1 and CDR2 sequences are LGHDT and YNNKEL (reference sequence). The CDR3 loop spans 16 amino acids. The CDR3 sequence is CASSPHTSGRADEQYF. The DNA of the CDR3 is TGTGCCAGCAGTCCACACACTAGCGGGAGGGCCGACGAGCAGTACTTC.

The chain combines TRBV15 with TRBJ2-7; 9 bases match TRBD2. Germline trimming cut 6 bases from V and 2 bases from J; bases unmatched to any gene: 5. Looked up from germline, CDR1 is LNHNV and CDR2 is YYDKDF (reference sequence). This CDR3 region has 14 residues. This CDR3 reads CATSSGGRAYEQYF. CDR3 nucleotides: TGTGCCACCAGTAGCGGCGGGAGGGCCTACGAGCAGTACTTC.

The genes are TRBV20-1 and TRBJ2-7; tentatively, D is TRBD1 (5 bases). Germline V lookup: CDR1 DFQATT, CDR2 SNEGSKA (reference sequence). The CDR3 is 11 amino acids. Trimming left V 3 bases short and J 3 bases short, with 6 bases between. The CDR3 is CSASDSYEQYF. The CDR3 DNA reads TGCAGTGCTAGTGACAGCTACGAGCAGTACTTC.

V usage is TRBV19 and J usage is TRBJ2-3; TRBD2 aligns across 9 bases. Germline V gene data show CDR1 as LNHDA and CDR2 as SQIVND (reference sequence). Trimming cost V 2 bases and J 6 bases; bases outside gene matches: 12. The length of the CDR3 is 17 residues. CDR3 sequence (DNA): TGTGCCAGTAGTATAAGTAGCAGCGGGAGGTATGTGGATACGCAGTATTTT. Residues: CASSISSSGRYVDTQYF.

This clone was counted a few times. The chain is built from TRBV30 and TRBJ2-7, with D possibly TRBD1 on 5 matching bases. From germline, CDR1 is GTSNPN and CDR2 SVGIG (reference sequence). V was shortened by 3 bases and J by 6 bases, with 15 bases between the two germline ends. The CDR3 loop spans 13 amino acids. CDR3 sequence (DNA): TGTGCCTGGAGGAAGGGGTATTGGAGCGAGCAGTACTTC. Protein: CAWRKGYWSEQYF.

This clone was found once. J is TRBJ2-3 and V is TRBV12-3 or TRBV12-4, with D maybe TRBD2 (6 bases). V was clipped by 5 bases and J by 7 bases, with 13 bases between them. This CDR3 is built from 13 residues. CDR3 protein: CASSTLAGYTQYF. CDR3 bases: TGTGCCAGCAGTACCCTGGCGGGGTATACGCAGTATTTT.